This T cell receptor beta chain appears in the sequencing data of a study of CD8 T cells in ankylosing spondylitis. General study findings and limits: Some of the motif variants had earlier been found in reactive arthritis patients' fluid and blood.

5'-RACE, quantitative and with molecular barcodes, yielded the TCR beta libraries. A single record per CDR3 protein comes from TCRdb applying MiXCR to the 5' RACE reads. Found here are roughly 150,000 distinct CDR3 sequences, 25% to 35% of them singletons; the top ten hold 6%. The length of the CDR3 is 18 residues. The germline CDR1 and CDR2 sequences are MNHEY and SVGEGT. Trimming shortened V by 3 bases and J by 3 bases, and 20 bases separated the two germline ends. Concerning this clonotype itself: The antigen remains unidentified.

The sample comprised synovial fluid, either unsorted or a sorted T cell fraction (not recorded which). The chain employs TRBV6-2 or TRBV6-3 and TRBJ2-2, with D perhaps matching TRBD1 (6 bases). The TCR was taken from a male donor with ankylosing spondylitis. CDR3 loop: CASSYGLLGAYHTGELFF. CDR3 DNA: TGTGCCAGCAGTTATGGTCTCCTGGGGGCATACCACACCGGGGAGCTGTTTTTT.